This T cell receptor (beta chain) was captured in a study of T cell responses to AZD1222 COVID-19 vaccine. Regarding the study as a whole: Donors in the cohort were predominantly white British and more often female, and clonal diversity was possibly underestimated.

The repertoire was sequenced with immunoSEQ multiplex PCR; TCRdb's copy has only in-frame clones and lacks some. The sample contains approximately 64,000 clones, roughly 84% of which appear only once. Of note for this clone: Antigen: not known.

The clonotype originates from an adult in good health. Sequencing was performed on peripheral blood, taken on day 0 of AZD1222 vaccination.

Written as DNA, the CDR3 is TGCGCCAGCAGTTTCGCCCGGCAGGGGATTGTCTACGAGCAGTACTTC. It encodes CASSFARQGIVYEQYF. The chain recombines TRBV5-1 with TRBJ2-7; D may be TRBD1 (6 bases). Trimming shortened V by 5 bases and J by 3 bases, and 21 bases separated the two germline ends. Germline loops: CDR1 SGHRS, CDR2 YFSETQ. There are 16 residues in the CDR3.